The 12 T cell receptor beta chains reported below all come from one sample, sequenced in a study of tumor-infiltrating lymphocytes in primary liver carcinoma. Blood RNA came from unsorted whole blood; germline DNA was also extracted. Production of TCR beta cDNA used approximately 0.55 ug total RNA together with a constant-region primer. Researchers made the TCR beta libraries by running three nested multiplex PCR rounds with slightly modified ARM-PCR. The two initial PCR rounds, around 11 cycles each, used TRBV1-TRBV30 forward and C-beta reverse primers. MiXCR, run by TCRdb on the multiplex PCR reads, gives a single entry per CDR3 protein. Of nearly 200,000 distinct CDR3 sequences in the sample, about 61% were seen once. The sample taken for sequencing was peripheral blood. These receptors came from a woman aged 55-70 years with primary liver carcinoma and hepatitis B virus infection.

This clonotype was found many times. V is TRBV14 and J is TRBJ1-2, with D hard to call. The V end lost 3 bases, the J end lost 5 bases, and 10 bases lay between the germline ends. Germline values: CDR1 SGHDN, CDR2 FVKESK. The CDR3 totals 13 residues. The CDR3 loop reads CASSQGRIYGYTF. The CDR3 coding sequence is TGTGCCAGCAGCCAGGGTAGAATTTATGGCTACACCTTC.

As to this clonotype: No conserved phenylalanine or tryptophan is present at the end of the CDR3, so a read error is the likely explanation. This chain joins TRBV4-2 and TRBJ2-5; 11 nucleotides match TRBD2. The CDR3 totals 16 residues. In germline, CDR1 is LGHNA, CDR2 YNFKEQ. The CDR3 nucleotides read TGTGCCAGCAGCAAAGATTTAACTAGCGGGAGTGAGACCCAGTACATC. Encoded protein: CASSKDLTSGSETQYI.

This clonotype was recorded at least ten times. The V call is TRBV12-3 or TRBV12-4, the J call TRBJ2-1, with D maybe TRBD2 (6 bases). The CDR3 spans 15 residues. Trimming removed 1 base at V and 14 bases at J, with 21 bases between. The CDR3 DNA follows: TGTGCCAGCAGTTTAGAGGGACTGGGGCCATTCGGCGAGTTCTTC. It encodes CASSLEGLGPFGEFF.

The rearrangement uses TRBV4-1 and TRBJ1-2; no firm D call. The V end was cut by 4 bases, the J end by 5 bases, with 26 bases between. Germline assignment: CDR1 MGHRA and CDR2 YSYEKL. This CDR3 has 18 amino acids. The chain's CDR3 is CASSLGHSGGRPQYGYTF. The CDR3 DNA sequence: TGCGCCAGCAGCCTAGGCCATTCGGGTGGTCGACCCCAGTATGGCTACACCTTC.

The chain combines TRBV7-8 with TRBJ2-7, with D maybe TRBD2 (6 bases). The CDR3 extends over 14 amino acids. Trimming pared 7 bases from V and 2 bases from J, leaving 15 bases between. Germline-derived CDR1 and CDR2 are SGHVS and FQNEAQ. The CDR3 DNA sequence: TGTGCCAGCACAGCCTTCGGGGGTACCTACGAGCAGTACTTC. Amino acids: CASTAFGGTYEQYF.

The V and J genes are TRBV11-2 and TRBJ2-1; D tentatively fits TRBD1 or TRBD2 (6 bases each). Trimming took 1 base from V and 9 from J, leaving 19 bases between them. In germline, CDR1 is SGHAT, CDR2 FQNNGV. The CDR3 consists of 16 residues. CDR3 coding DNA: TGTGCCAGCAGCTTAGGCTTAGGAATGGGGGGCACTGAGCAGTTCTTC. Translated: CASSLGLGMGGTEQFF. The whole variable domain, remainder taken from reference TRBV11-2 and TRBJ2-1, is EAGVAQSPRYKIIEKRQSVAFWCNPISGHATLYWYQQILGQGPKLLIQFQNNGVVDDSQLPKDRFSAERLKGVDSTLKIQPAKLEDSAVYLCASSLGLGMGGTEQFFGPGTRLTVL.

The rearrangement joins TRBV28 to TRBJ2-7; D is perhaps TRBD1 or TRBD2 (5 bases each). The CDR3 consists of 16 residues. The V end was cut by 5 bases, the J end by 0 bases, with 17 bases between. Germline values: CDR1 MDHEN, CDR2 SYDVKM. CDR3 in amino acids: CASSTPGPLSSYEQYF. Written as DNA, the CDR3 is TGTGCCAGCAGTACCCCGGGACCGCTGAGCTCCTACGAGCAGTACTTC.

This clonotype was counted once. This may be a read error: a much more frequent sequence differs by one nucleotide. The genes are TRBV6-1 and TRBJ2-7; 8 bases are shared with TRBD1. Per the germline V gene, CDR1 is MNHNS and CDR2 is SASEGT. The CDR3 loop spans 17 amino acids. The CDR3 protein is CASSKKLGTGSTHEHYF. In DNA form, the CDR3 reads TGTGCCAGCAGTAAAAAGCTCGGGACAGGTAGCACCCACGAGCATTACTTC.

As concerns this clonotype: Given the absence of the conserved phenylalanine or tryptophan at the CDR3 end, a read error is likely. The gene calls are TRBV29-1 and TRBJ1-3; TRBD1 matches at 9 bases. CDR3 size: 14 residues. Unmatched junction bases numbered 6, after V lost 3 bases and J lost 6 bases. CDR1 and CDR2 (germline): SQVTM, ANQGSEA. The CDR3 sequence: CSVDDRDRVNTIYL. The CDR3 coding sequence is TGCAGCGTTGATGATCGGGACAGGGTAAACACCATATATCTT.

This clonotype was counted a single time. Sequence at one end of the junction differs from germline and may be a read error. The chain recombines TRBV6-2 or TRBV6-3 with TRBJ2-7; 9 nucleotides line up with TRBD2. The germline V gene has CDR1 MNHEY and CDR2 SVGEGT. This CDR3 has 16 residues. The CDR3 reads CDSSYGGSGSPYEQYF. In DNA, the CDR3 is TGTGACAGCAGTTACGGGGGTAGCGGGAGTCCTTACGAGCAGTACTTC.

Remarks on this clonotype: This may be a read error: a much more frequent sequence differs by one nucleotide. This chain uses TRBV6-6 with TRBJ2-4; D uncertain. CDR3 size: 11 residues. Germline-derived CDR1 and CDR2 are MNHNY and SVGAGI (reference sequence). This chain's CDR3 is CASSYSFIHYF. Written as DNA, the CDR3 is TGTGCCAGCAGTTACTCTTTCATTCACTACTTC.

The chain joins TRBV5-4 to TRBJ2-7; no definite D call. V lost 0 bases and J 5 bases, leaving 9 bases between the germline ends. This CDR3 is 13 amino acids long. In germline, CDR1 is SGHNT, CDR2 YYREEE (reference sequence). The CDR3 DNA reads as TGTGCCAGCAGCTTGGCAATCGGCAACGAGCAGTACTTC. It specifies CASSLAIGNEQYF.